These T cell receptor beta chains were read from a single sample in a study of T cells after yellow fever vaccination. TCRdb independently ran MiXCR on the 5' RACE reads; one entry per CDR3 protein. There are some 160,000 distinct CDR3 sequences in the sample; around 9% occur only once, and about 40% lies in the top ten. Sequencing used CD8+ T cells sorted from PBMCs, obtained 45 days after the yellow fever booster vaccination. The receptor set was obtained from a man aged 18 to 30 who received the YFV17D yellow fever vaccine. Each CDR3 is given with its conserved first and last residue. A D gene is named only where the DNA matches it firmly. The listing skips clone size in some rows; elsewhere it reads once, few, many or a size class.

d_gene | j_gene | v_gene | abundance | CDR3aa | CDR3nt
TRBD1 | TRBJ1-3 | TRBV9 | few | CASSGPGQGVRNTIYF | TGTGCCAGCAGCGGACCGGGACAGGGAGTTAGAAACACCATATATTTT
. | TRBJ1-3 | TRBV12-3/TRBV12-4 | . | CASNLLTTEGNTIYF | TGTGCCAGCAACCTGCTCACAACAGAGGGAAACACCATATATTTT
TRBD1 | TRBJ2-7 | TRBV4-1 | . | CASSQGTGSSYEQYF | TGCGCCAGCAGCCAAGGGACAGGGAGCTCCTACGAGCAGTACTTC
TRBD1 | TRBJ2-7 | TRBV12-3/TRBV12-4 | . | CASSWGQGDEQYF | TGTGCCAGCAGTTGGGGACAGGGGGACGAGCAGTACTTC
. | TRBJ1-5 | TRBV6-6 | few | CASSYPMSNQPQHF | TGTGCCAGCAGTTACCCCATGAGCAATCAGCCCCAGCATTTT
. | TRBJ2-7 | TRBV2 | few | CARGDRTYEQYF | TGTGCCAGAGGCGACAGAACATACGAGCAGTACTTC
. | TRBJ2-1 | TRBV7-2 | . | CASGRYYNEQFF | TGTGCCAGCGGCCGCTATTACAATGAGCAGTTCTTC
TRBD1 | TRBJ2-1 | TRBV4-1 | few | CASSHRDRGRNEQFF | TGCGCCAGCAGTCACCGGGACAGGGGGCGGAATGAGCAGTTCTTC
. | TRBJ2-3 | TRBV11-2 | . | CASKDSGSGLIDTQYF | TGTGCCAGCAAAGATAGCGGTTCAGGGTTGATTGATACGCAGTATTTT
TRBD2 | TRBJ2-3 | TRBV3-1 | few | CASSQVMASGSDTQYF | TGTGCCAGCAGCCAAGTCATGGCTAGCGGCTCAGATACGCAGTATTTT
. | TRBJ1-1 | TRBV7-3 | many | CASSLHLNTEAFF | TGTGCCAGCAGCTTACATCTGAACACTGAAGCTTTCTTT
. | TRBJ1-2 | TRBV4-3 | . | CASSQDMGNRGYTF | TGCGCCAGCAGCCAAGATATGGGAAATCGCGGCTACACCTTC
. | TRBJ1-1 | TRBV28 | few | CASSGIDLAEAFF | TGTGCCAGCAGTGGTATAGATTTGGCTGAAGCTTTCTTT
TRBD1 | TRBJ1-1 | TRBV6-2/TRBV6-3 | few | CASSPPRGDRGLGNTEAFF | TGTGCCAGCAGTCCTCCCCGGGGGGACAGGGGGCTGGGGAACACTGAAGCTTTCTTT
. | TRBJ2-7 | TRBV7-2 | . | CASSPYSDYEQYF | TGTGCCAGCAGCCCCTATTCAGATTACGAGCAGTACTTC
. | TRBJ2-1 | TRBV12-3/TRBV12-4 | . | CASSQLAEQFF | TGTGCCAGCAGTCAACTAGCAGAGCAGTTCTTC
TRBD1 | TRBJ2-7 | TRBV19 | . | CASNPGQGLYEQYF | TGTGCCAGTAATCCGGGACAGGGATTGTACGAGCAGTACTTC
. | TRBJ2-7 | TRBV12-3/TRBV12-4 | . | CASSGDGSGEQYF | TGTGCCAGCAGTGGGGACGGAAGCGGCGAGCAGTACTTC
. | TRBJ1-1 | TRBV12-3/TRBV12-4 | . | CASSWVGSNTEAFF | TGTGCCAGCAGCTGGGTAGGATCGAACACTGAAGCTTTCTTT
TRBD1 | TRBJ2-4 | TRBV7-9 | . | CASSSTRDSKNIQYF | TGTGCCAGCAGCTCCACCCGGGACAGTAAAAACATTCAGTACTTC
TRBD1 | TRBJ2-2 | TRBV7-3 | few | CASRDSSNTGELFF | TGTGCCAGTAGGGACAGCTCGAACACCGGGGAGCTGTTTTTT
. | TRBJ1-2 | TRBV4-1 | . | CASSQATTGNYGYTF | TGCGCCAGCAGCCAAGCAACCACAGGGAATTATGGCTACACCTTC
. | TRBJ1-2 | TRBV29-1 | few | CSVDNYGYTF | TGCAGCGTTGATAACTATGGCTACACCTTC
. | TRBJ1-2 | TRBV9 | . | CASSKTGFYGYTF | TGTGCCAGCAGCAAAACAGGGTTCTATGGCTACACCTTC
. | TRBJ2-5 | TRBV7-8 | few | CASSHGRQQETQYF | TGTGCCAGCAGCCACGGTAGACAGCAAGAGACCCAGTACTTC
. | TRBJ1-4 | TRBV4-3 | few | CASSSLTVTNEKLFF | TGCGCCAGCAGCTCCCTGACAGTAACTAATGAAAAACTGTTTTTT
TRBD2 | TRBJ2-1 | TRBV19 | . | CASSTLAGGMHNEQFF | TGTGCCAGTAGTACACTAGCGGGGGGCATGCACAATGAGCAGTTCTTC
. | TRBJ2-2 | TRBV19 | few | CASREYGTGELFF | TGTGCCAGTAGAGAGTATGGAACCGGGGAGCTGTTTTTT
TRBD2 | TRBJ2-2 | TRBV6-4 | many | CASSDSGDTGELFF | TGTGCCAGCAGTGACAGCGGGGACACCGGGGAGCTGTTTTTT
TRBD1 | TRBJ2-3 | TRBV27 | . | CASSPLYRGNLSSSTDTQYF | TGTGCCAGCAGTCCACTGTACAGGGGGAATTTAAGCTCTAGCACAGATACGCAGTATTTT
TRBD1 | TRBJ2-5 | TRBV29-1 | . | CSVGSGGYRETQYF | TGCAGCGTTGGTTCAGGGGGCTATCGAGAGACCCAGTACTTC
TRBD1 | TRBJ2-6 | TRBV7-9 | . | CASSPAPGTGGPGANVLTF | TGTGCCAGCAGCCCCGCCCCCGGGACAGGGGGCCCCGGGGCCAACGTCCTGACTTTC
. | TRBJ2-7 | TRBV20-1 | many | CSARVTGEGEQYF | TGCAGTGCTAGAGTCACAGGAGAAGGCGAGCAGTACTTC
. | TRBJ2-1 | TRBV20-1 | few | CSAKPQADLPYNEQFF | TGCAGTGCAAAACCTCAGGCCGACCTTCCCTACAATGAGCAGTTCTTC